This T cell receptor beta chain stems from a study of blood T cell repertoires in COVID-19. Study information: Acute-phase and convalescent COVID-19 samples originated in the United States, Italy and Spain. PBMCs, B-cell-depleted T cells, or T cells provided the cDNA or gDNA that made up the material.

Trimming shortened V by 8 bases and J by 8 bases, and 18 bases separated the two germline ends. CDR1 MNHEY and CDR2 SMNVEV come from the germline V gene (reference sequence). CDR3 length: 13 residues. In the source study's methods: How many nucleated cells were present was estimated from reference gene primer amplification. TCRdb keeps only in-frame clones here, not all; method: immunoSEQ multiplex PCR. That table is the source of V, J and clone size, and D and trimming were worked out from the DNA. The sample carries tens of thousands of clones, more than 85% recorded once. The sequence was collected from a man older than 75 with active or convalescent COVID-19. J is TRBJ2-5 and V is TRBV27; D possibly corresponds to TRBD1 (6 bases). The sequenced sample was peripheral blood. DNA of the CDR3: TGTGCCAGCTCCGCTGGGTGGGGGCTCACCCAGTACTTC. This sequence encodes CASSAGWGLTQYF.